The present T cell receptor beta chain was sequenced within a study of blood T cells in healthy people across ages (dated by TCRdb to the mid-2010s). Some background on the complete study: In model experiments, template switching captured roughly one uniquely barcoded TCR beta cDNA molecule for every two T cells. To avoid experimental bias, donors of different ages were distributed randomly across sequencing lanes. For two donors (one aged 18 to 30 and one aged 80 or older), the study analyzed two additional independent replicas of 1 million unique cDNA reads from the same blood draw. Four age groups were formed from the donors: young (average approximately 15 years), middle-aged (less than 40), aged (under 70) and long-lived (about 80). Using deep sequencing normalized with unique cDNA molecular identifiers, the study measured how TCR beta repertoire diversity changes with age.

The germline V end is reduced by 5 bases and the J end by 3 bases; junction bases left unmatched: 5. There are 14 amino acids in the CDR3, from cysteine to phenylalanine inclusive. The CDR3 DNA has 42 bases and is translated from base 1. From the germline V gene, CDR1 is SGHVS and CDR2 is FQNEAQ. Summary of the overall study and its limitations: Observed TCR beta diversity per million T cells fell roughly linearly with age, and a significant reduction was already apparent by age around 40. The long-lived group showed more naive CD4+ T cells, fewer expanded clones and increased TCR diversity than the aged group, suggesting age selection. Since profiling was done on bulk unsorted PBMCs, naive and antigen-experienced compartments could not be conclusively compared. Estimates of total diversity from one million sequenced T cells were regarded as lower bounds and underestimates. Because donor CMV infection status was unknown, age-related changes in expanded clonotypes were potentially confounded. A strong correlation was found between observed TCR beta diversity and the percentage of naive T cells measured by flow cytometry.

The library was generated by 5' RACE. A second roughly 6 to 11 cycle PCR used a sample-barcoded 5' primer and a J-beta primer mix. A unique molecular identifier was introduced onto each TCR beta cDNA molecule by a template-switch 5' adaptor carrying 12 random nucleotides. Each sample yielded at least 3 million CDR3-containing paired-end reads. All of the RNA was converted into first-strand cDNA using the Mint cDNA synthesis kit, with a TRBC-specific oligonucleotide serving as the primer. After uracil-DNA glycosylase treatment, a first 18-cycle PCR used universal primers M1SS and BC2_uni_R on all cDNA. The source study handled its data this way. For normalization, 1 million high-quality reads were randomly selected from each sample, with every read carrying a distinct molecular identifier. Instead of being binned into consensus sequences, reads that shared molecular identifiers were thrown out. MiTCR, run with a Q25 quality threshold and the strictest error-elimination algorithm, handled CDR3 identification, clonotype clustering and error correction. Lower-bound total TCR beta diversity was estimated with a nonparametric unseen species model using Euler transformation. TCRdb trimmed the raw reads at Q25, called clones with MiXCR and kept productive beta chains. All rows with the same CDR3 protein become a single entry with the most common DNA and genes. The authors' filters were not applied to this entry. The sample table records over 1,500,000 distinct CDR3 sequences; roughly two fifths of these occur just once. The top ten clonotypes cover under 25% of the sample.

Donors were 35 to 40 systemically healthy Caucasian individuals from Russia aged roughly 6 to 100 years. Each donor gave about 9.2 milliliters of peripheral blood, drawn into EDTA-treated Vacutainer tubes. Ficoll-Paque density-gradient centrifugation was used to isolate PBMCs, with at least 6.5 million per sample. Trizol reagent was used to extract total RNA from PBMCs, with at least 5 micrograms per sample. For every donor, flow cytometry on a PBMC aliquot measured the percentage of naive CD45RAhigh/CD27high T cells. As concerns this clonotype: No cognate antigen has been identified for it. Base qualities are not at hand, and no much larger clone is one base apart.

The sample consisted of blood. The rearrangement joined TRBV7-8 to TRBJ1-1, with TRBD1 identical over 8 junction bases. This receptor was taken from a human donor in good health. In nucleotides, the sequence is TGTGCCAGCAGCCCAGGGGGCGCGGACACTGAAGCTTTCTTT. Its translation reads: CASSPGGADTEAFF.